The clone carrying this T cell receptor (beta chain) appeared many times. Its specificity is unknown. The library was designed around alpha chains, so this beta chain is a stray read whose abundance carries little weight. This specimen belongs to a study of spatial heterogeneity in lung cancer. Across the whole study: A consistent excess of beta-chain over alpha-chain sequences was detected.

Germline CDR1 reads SGHAT; CDR2 reads FQNNGV. V was clipped by 4 bases and J by 1 base, with 15 bases between them. This CDR3 is built from 16 residues. Every TCR cDNA molecule bore its own unique molecular identifier. TCRdb re-called the 5' RACE reads through MiXCR, storing one row per CDR3 protein. The table shows roughly 17,000 distinct CDR3 sequences, with roughly 9% occurring only once. Stated time point: sample taken at primary tumor resection. Unsorted whole RNA of tumor, nontumor lung or frozen PBMC was sequenced. Study-level results: Regional and ubiquitous nonsynonymous mutations were tracked by counts of regional and ubiquitous expanded TCRs, respectively. In tumors, expanded intratumoral alpha and beta TCR counts tracked mutation counts.

The V gene is TRBV11-2, the J gene TRBJ2-3; possibly TRBD1 for D (6 bases). The TCR originated in a female donor with early-stage non-small cell lung cancer. This sample comprised lung tumor tissue, obtained at surgery. The CDR3 bases are TGTGCCAGCAGCTCGATCAGGGGATCTGGCACAGATACGCAGTATTTT. Protein sequence: CASSSIRGSGTDTQYF. The full variable domain, its missing parts supplied by reference TRBV11-2 and TRBJ2-3, is EAGVAQSPRYKIIEKRQSVAFWCNPISGHATLYWYQQILGQGPKLLIQFQNNGVVDDSQLPKDRFSAERLKGVDSTLKIQPAKLEDSAVYLCASSSIRGSGTDTQYFGPGTRLTVL.